This TCR beta chain was sequenced during a study of T cell responses to AZD1222 COVID-19 vaccine. Here immunoSEQ multiplex PCR was the method, and the copy in TCRdb shows in-frame clones only, minus some. The sample shows over 100,000 clones, more than 65% of them seen only once. V dropped 7 bases and J dropped 4 bases, with 19 bases sitting between them. The germline V gene encodes CDR1 LGHDT and CDR2 YNNKEL (reference sequence). The CDR3 sequence is 15 residues long. The genes are TRBV3-1 (or the pseudogene TRBV3-2) and TRBJ1-1, with a weak D call TRBD1 (5 bases). The origin of this receptor is an adult in good health. The source was peripheral blood, collected on day 0 of AZD1222 vaccination. The CDR3 loop is CASTPSWDPSTEAFF. The DNA of the CDR3 is TGTGCCAGCACTCCTAGTTGGGACCCCAGCACTGAAGCTTTCTTT.